This TCR beta chain was documented in a study of blood T cells in healthy people across ages. The sample holds many counts of this clonotype. The V end was cut by 5 bases, the J end by 6 bases, with 11 bases between. Germline V lookup: CDR1 DFQATT, CDR2 SNEGSKA (reference sequence). The CDR3 consists of 11 residues. Combining a sample-barcoded 5' primer with a J-beta primer mix, a second PCR ran for roughly 7 to 12 cycles. All samples yielded 2.5 million or more CDR3-containing paired-end reads. TCRdb ran MiXCR on the 5' RACE reads and lists one entry per CDR3 protein. The data hold 780,000 or so distinct CDR3 sequences, with roughly 25% observed a single time. This same sample was also part of a study on T cells of mothers and their children. That report notes: Researchers put all of the extracted RNA into cDNA synthesis, using 1.5 ug per 15 ul.

Material: blood. This sequence joins TRBV20-1 and TRBJ2-7; D possibly corresponds to TRBD2 (5 bases). This receptor was identified in a boy younger than 18 in good health. For the CDR3, the DNA is TGCAGTGCTGGATCTGGAGGCGAGCAGTACTTC. It translates to CSAGSGGEQYF.